The clone carrying this T cell receptor delta chain was seen only a few times. The record originates from a study of gamma-delta chains in newborns, infants, children. Turning to the study itself: Innate gammadelta T cells reportedly expand polyclonally right after birth, driven by microbial exposure, per the title.

TCRdb reanalysed the reads with CATT. The sample has some 11,000 delta-chain clones, 3.5% seen once; the top ten hold around 8.6%. Germline V gene sequence: CDR1 TSWWSYY, CDR2 QGS. The CDR3 is made up of 22 amino acids. V lost 4 bases, J lost 0 bases, and 33 bases lay in between. The J gene is TRDJ1, the V gene TRDV1, with D perhaps TRDD3 (10 bases). Input material: blood. The origin of this receptor is a child who was a newborn, infant or young child, either healthy, febrile or measles-vaccinated (not recorded which). This CDR3 reads CALGGGLPTRDGGYPYTDKLIF. CDR3 DNA sequence: TGTGCTCTTGGGGGTGGCCTTCCTACTAGGGATGGGGGATACCCGTACACCGATAAACTCATCTTT.